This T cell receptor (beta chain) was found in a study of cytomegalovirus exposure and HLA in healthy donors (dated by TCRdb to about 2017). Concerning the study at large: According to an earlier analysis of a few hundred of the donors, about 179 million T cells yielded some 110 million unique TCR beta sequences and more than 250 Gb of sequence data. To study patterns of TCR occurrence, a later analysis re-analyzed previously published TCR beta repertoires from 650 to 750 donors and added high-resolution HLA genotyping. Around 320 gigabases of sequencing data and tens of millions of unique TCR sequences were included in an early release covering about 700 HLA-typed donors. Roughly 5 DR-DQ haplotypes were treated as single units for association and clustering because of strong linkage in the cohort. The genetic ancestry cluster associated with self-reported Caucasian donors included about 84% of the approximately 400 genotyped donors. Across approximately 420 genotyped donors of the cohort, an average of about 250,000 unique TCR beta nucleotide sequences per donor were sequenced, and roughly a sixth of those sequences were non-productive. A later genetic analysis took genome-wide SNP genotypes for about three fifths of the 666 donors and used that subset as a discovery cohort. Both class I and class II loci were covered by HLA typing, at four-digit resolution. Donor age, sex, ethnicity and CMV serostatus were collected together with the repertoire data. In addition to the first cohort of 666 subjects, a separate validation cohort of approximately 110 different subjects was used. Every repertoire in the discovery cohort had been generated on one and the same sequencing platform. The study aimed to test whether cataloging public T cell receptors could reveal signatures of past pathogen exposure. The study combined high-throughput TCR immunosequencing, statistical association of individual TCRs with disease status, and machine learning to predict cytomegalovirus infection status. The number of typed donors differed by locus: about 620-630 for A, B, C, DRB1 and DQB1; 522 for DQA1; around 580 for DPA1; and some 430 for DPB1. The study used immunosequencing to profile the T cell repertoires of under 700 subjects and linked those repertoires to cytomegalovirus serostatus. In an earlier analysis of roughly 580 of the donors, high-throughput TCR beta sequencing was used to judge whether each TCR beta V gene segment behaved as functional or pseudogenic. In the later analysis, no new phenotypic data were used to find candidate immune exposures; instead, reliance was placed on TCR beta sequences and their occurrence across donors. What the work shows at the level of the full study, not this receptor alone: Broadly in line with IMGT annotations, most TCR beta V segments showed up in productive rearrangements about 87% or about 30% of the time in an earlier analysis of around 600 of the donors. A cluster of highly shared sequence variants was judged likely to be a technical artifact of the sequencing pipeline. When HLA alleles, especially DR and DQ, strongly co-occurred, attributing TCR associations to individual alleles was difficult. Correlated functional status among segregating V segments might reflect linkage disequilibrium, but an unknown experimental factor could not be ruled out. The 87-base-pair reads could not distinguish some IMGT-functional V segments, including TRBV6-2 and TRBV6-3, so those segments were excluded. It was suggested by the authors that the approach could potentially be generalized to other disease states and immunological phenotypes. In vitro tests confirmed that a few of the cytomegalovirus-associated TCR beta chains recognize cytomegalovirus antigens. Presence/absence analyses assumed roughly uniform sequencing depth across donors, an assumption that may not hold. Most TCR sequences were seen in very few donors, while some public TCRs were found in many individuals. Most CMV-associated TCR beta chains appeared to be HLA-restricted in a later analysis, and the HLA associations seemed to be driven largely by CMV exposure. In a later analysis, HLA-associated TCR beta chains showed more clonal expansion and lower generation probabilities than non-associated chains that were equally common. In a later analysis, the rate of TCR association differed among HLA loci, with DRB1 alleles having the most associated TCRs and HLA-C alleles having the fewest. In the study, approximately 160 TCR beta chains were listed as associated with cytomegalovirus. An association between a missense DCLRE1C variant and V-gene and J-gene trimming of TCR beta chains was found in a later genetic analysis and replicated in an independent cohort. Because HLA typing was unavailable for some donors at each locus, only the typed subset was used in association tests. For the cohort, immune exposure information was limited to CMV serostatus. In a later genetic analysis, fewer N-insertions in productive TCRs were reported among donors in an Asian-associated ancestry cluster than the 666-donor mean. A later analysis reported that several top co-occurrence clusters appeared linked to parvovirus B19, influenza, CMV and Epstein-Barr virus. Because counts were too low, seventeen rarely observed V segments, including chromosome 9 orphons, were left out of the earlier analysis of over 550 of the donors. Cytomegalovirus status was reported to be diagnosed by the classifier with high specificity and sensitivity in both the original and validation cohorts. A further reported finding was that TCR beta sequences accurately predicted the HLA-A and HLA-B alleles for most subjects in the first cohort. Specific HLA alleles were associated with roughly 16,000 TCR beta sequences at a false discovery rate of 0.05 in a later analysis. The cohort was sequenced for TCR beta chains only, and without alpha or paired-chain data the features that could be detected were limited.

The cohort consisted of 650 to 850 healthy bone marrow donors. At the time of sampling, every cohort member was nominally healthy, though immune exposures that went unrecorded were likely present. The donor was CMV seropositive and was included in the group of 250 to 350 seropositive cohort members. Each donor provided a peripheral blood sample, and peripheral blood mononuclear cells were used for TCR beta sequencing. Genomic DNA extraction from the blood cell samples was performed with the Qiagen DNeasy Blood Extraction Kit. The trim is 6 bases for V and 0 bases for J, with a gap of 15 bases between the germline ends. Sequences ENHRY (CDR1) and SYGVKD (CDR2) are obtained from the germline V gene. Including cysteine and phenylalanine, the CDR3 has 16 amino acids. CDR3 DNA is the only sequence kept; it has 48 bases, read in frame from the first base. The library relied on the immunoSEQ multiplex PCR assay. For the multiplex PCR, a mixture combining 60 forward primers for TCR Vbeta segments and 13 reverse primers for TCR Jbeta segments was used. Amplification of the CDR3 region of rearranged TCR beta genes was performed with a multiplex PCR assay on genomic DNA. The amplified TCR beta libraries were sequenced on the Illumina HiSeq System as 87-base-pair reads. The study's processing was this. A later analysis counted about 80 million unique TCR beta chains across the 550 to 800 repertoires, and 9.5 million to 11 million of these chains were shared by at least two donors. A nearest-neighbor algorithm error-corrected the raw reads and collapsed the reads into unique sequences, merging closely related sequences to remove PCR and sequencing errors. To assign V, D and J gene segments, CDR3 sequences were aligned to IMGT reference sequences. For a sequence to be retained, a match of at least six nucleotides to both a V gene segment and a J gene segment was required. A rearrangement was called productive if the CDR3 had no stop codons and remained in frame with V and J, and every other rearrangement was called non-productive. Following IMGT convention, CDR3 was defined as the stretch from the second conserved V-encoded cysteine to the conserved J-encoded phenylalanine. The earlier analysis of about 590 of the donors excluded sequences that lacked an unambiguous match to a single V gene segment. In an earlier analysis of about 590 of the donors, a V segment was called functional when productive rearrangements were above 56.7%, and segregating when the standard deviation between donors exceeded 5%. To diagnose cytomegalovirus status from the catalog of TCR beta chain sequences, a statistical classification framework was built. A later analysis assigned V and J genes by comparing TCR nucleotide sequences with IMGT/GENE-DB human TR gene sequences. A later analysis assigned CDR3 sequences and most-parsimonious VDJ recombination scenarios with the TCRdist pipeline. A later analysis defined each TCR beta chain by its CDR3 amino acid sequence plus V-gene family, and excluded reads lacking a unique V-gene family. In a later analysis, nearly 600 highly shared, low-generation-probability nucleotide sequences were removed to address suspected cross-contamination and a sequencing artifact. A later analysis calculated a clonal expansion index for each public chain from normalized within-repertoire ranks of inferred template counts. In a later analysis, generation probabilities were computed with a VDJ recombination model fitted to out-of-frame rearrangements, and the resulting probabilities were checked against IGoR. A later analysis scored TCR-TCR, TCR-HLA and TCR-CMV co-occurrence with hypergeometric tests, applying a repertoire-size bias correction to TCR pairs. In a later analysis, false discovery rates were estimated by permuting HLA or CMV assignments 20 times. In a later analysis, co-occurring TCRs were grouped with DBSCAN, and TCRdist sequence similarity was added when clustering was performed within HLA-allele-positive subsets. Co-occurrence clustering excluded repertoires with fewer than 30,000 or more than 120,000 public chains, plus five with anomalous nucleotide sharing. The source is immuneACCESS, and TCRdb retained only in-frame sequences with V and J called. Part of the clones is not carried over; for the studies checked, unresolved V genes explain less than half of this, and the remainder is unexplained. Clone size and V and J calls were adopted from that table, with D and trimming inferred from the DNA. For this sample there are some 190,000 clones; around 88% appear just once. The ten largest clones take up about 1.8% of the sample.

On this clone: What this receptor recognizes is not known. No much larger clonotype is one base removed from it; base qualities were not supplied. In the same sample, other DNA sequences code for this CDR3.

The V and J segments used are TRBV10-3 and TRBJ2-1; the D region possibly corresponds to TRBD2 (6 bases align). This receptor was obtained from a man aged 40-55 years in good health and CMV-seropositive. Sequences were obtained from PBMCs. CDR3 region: CAISESPGLSYNEQFF. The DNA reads TGTGCCATCAGCGAATCCCCGGGACTCTCCTACAATGAGCAGTTCTTC.